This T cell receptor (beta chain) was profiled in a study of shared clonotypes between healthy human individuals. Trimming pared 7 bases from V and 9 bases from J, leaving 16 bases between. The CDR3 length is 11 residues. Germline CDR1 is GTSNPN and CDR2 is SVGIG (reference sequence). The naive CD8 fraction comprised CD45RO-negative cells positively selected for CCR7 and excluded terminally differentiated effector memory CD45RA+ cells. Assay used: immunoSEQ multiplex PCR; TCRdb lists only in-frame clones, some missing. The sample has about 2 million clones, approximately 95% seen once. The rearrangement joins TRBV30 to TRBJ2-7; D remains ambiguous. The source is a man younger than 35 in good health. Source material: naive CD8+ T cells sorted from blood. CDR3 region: CASNGPVGQYF. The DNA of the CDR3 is TGTGCCTCGAACGGCCCCGTCGGGCAGTACTTC.